A selection of T cell receptor beta chains follows, all from one sample in a study of T-cell memory formation after mild COVID-19. TCRdb re-called the 5' RACE reads with MiXCR, one entry per CDR3 protein. The sample gives about 470,000 distinct CDR3 sequences, 18% of which show up once; 9% to 15% is in the top ten. Sequencing was performed on PBMCs or a T cell subset sorted from them (not recorded which). Receptors were obtained from an adult woman who had mild COVID-19 (a few samples of this study predate the infection). Cell type and time point are not known. Both conserved end residues are part of each CDR3. Fields, in order: V gene, J gene, D gene, clone size, CDR3 protein, CDR3 DNA. The D gene is left open where the match is weak. Expanded clones are given a class, and other clones once, few, many or no size at all.

V: TRBV4-3; J: TRBJ2-1; D: NA; size: few; CDR3: CASSQEQRNEQFF; DNA: TGCGCCAGCAGCCAGGAGCAGCGTAATGAGCAGTTCTTC
V: TRBV7-9; J: TRBJ2-5; D: NA; size: few; CDR3: CASSLGPSGETQYF; DNA: TGTGCCAGCAGCTTAGGCCCCTCGGGAGAGACCCAGTACTTC
V: TRBV2; J: TRBJ2-7; D: NA; size: NA; CDR3: CASSPSTTYEQYF; DNA: TGTGCCAGCAGTCCTTCGACGACCTACGAGCAGTACTTC
V: TRBV6-5; J: TRBJ2-1; D: TRBD1; size: NA; CDR3: CASSYYISDTGENEQFF; DNA: TGTGCCAGCAGTTATTACATCTCGGATACAGGGGAGAATGAGCAGTTCTTC
V: TRBV20-1; J: TRBJ2-1; D: TRBD2; size: many; CDR3: CSARGLAGGGTQFF; DNA: TGCAGTGCCCGGGGACTAGCGGGAGGAGGGACGCAGTTCTTC
V: TRBV30; J: TRBJ2-2; D: NA; size: many; CDR3: CAWNPEMYTGELFF; DNA: TGTGCCTGGAATCCTGAAATGTACACCGGGGAGCTGTTTTTT
V: TRBV20-1; J: TRBJ2-5; D: NA; size: NA; CDR3: CGWVAGKETQYF; DNA: TGCGGATGGGTGGCGGGAAAAGAGACCCAGTACTTC
V: TRBV4-3; J: TRBJ1-1; D: NA; size: NA; CDR3: CASSQDYSANTEAFF; DNA: TGCGCCAGCAGCCAAGATTACTCGGCGAACACTGAAGCTTTCTTT
V: TRBV5-1; J: TRBJ1-3; D: NA; size: NA; CDR3: CASSPGVSGNTIYF; DNA: TGCGCCAGCAGCCCCGGAGTGTCTGGAAACACCATATATTTT
V: TRBV29-1; J: TRBJ1-3; D: NA; size: NA; CDR3: CSVPETGTEGNTIYF; DNA: TGCAGCGTCCCTGAGACGGGGACGGAAGGAAACACCATATATTTT
V: TRBV7-7; J: TRBJ2-1; D: NA; size: few; CDR3: CASSLGLPPNEQFF; DNA: TGTGCTAGCAGCTTAGGACTACCCCCAAATGAGCAGTTCTTC
V: TRBV29-1; J: TRBJ2-2; D: TRBD2; size: NA; CDR3: CSVEDRLAVAGELFF; DNA: TGCAGCGTTGAAGATAGACTAGCAGTCGCCGGGGAGCTGTTTTTT
V: TRBV7-2; J: TRBJ2-5; D: NA; size: few; CDR3: CASSLGGTVYQETQYF; DNA: TGTGCCAGCAGCTTAGGGGGAACAGTCTACCAAGAGACCCAGTACTTC
V: TRBV13; J: TRBJ2-5; D: NA; size: few; CDR3: CASSLGPGLETQYF; DNA: TGTGCCAGCAGCTTGGGCCCGGGGCTGGAGACCCAGTACTTC
V: TRBV30; J: TRBJ1-1; D: TRBD1; size: few; CDR3: CAWQSGGFTEAFF; DNA: TGTGCCTGGCAATCAGGGGGTTTCACTGAAGCTTTCTTT
V: TRBV18; J: TRBJ2-4; D: NA; size: NA; CDR3: CASSIRVYPEAKNIQYF; DNA: TGTGCCAGCTCCATCCGGGTCTACCCAGAGGCCAAAAACATTCAGTACTTC
V: TRBV9; J: TRBJ2-1; D: NA; size: NA; CDR3: CASSAGPDSYNEQFF; DNA: TGTGCCAGCAGCGCCGGACCCGACTCCTACAATGAGCAGTTCTTC
V: TRBV4-2; J: TRBJ2-5; D: TRBD2; size: few; CDR3: CASSQASQPGLYQETQYF; DNA: TGTGCCAGCAGCCAAGCGTCTCAACCGGGACTATATCAAGAGACCCAGTACTTC
V: TRBV7-9; J: TRBJ2-1; D: TRBD2; size: few; CDR3: CASSPFSSGSDGEQFF; DNA: TGTGCCAGCAGCCCCTTCTCCAGCGGGAGTGATGGTGAGCAGTTCTTC
V: TRBV12-3/TRBV12-4; J: TRBJ2-2; D: TRBD2; size: few; CDR3: CASSLGLLNTGELFF; DNA: TGTGCCAGCAGTTTGGGACTATTGAACACCGGGGAGCTGTTTTTT
V: TRBV7-6; J: TRBJ2-7; D: NA; size: NA; CDR3: CASSLMGAPYEQYF; DNA: TGTGCCAGCAGCCTCATGGGGGCCCCCTACGAGCAGTACTTC
V: TRBV20-1; J: TRBJ2-4; D: TRBD1; size: NA; CDR3: CSARWTGAGNIQYF; DNA: TGCAGTGCCAGGTGGACAGGGGCGGGAAACATTCAGTACTTC
V: TRBV12-3/TRBV12-4; J: TRBJ2-5; D: NA; size: few; CDR3: CASSSDGEETQYF; DNA: TGTGCCAGCAGTTCCGATGGAGAAGAGACCCAGTACTTC
V: TRBV11-2; J: TRBJ2-7; D: NA; size: NA; CDR3: CASSFSAIHYEQYF; DNA: TGTGCCAGCAGCTTCTCGGCGATTCACTACGAGCAGTACTTC
V: TRBV20-1; J: TRBJ2-2; D: NA; size: few; CDR3: CSAGRRVTGELFF; DNA: TGCAGTGCTGGACGGAGGGTCACCGGGGAGCTGTTTTTT
V: TRBV3-1; J: TRBJ2-7; D: NA; size: NA; CDR3: CASSRGVAYEQYF; DNA: TGTGCCAGCAGCCGGGGGGTAGCCTACGAGCAGTACTTC
V: TRBV20-1; J: TRBJ1-5; D: NA; size: few; CDR3: CSAKGSGGSNQPQHF; DNA: TGCAGTGCTAAAGGTTCCGGGGGGAGCAATCAGCCCCAGCATTTT
V: TRBV6-1; J: TRBJ2-5; D: TRBD2; size: few; CDR3: CASSDGLAGGETQYF; DNA: TGTGCCAGCAGTGATGGACTAGCGGGAGGGGAGACCCAGTACTTC
V: TRBV11-2; J: TRBJ2-5; D: TRBD1; size: few; CDR3: CASSRGDRAYGETQYF; DNA: TGTGCCAGCAGCCGAGGGGACAGGGCGTACGGAGAGACCCAGTACTTC
V: TRBV4-3; J: TRBJ2-1; D: NA; size: NA; CDR3: CASSQVRGGNEQFF; DNA: TGCGCCAGCAGCCAAGTCCGAGGGGGCAATGAGCAGTTCTTC
V: TRBV19; J: TRBJ2-1; D: NA; size: few; CDR3: CASSIERGGSGVLSYNEQFF; DNA: TGTGCCAGTAGTATAGAGCGGGGCGGTAGCGGCGTACTCTCCTACAATGAGCAGTTCTTC
V: TRBV4-3; J: TRBJ2-1; D: NA; size: few; CDR3: CASSQAGQTISYNEQFF; DNA: TGCGCCAGCAGCCAGGCGGGTCAGACGATCTCCTACAATGAGCAGTTCTTC
V: TRBV29-1; J: TRBJ2-7; D: NA; size: NA; CDR3: CSAYSGTNPYEQYF; DNA: TGCAGCGCCTATTCCGGGACCAATCCCTACGAGCAGTACTTC
V: TRBV12-3/TRBV12-4; J: TRBJ2-5; D: TRBD2; size: few; CDR3: CASSLSSGGQETQYF; DNA: TGTGCCAGCAGTTTGTCTAGCGGGGGCCAAGAGACCCAGTACTTC
V: TRBV4-2; J: TRBJ2-1; D: TRBD2; size: few; CDR3: CASSPTGTSGTDEQFF; DNA: TGTGCCAGCAGCCCGACCGGGACTAGCGGGACAGATGAGCAGTTCTTC
V: TRBV15; J: TRBJ1-4; D: TRBD1; size: few; CDR3: CATQDRENEKLFF; DNA: TGTGCCACTCAGGACAGGGAGAATGAAAAACTGTTTTTT
V: TRBV15; J: TRBJ1-2; D: TRBD1; size: NA; CDR3: CATSEGQGTLGYTF; DNA: TGTGCCACCAGCGAGGGACAGGGTACGTTGGGCTACACCTTC
V: TRBV5-6; J: TRBJ1-2; D: TRBD1; size: NA; CDR3: CASSPRQGNFYGYTF; DNA: TGTGCCAGCAGCCCGAGACAGGGAAACTTCTATGGCTACACCTTC
V: TRBV2; J: TRBJ2-7; D: NA; size: few; CDR3: CASTLRDKLSEQYF; DNA: TGTGCCAGCACTCTCCGGGACAAACTTTCCGAGCAGTACTTC
V: TRBV12-3/TRBV12-4; J: TRBJ1-5; D: TRBD1; size: NA; CDR3: CASSFNRGSGNQPQHF; DNA: TGTGCCAGCAGTTTTAACAGGGGCAGCGGCAATCAGCCCCAGCATTTT
V: TRBV4-3; J: TRBJ2-1; D: TRBD2; size: few; CDR3: CASSQDPTSRAYNEQFF; DNA: TGCGCCAGCAGCCAAGATCCGACTAGCCGAGCCTACAATGAGCAGTTCTTC
V: TRBV14; J: TRBJ1-5; D: NA; size: NA; CDR3: CASIKGGDQPQHF; DNA: TGTGCCAGCATAAAGGGGGGGGATCAGCCCCAGCATTTT
V: TRBV5-1; J: TRBJ2-7; D: NA; size: many; CDR3: CASSPAGTEPYEQYF; DNA: TGCGCCAGCAGTCCGGCCGGGACCGAGCCCTACGAGCAGTACTTC
V: TRBV5-1; J: TRBJ2-3; D: TRBD1; size: NA; CDR3: CASSFGTAVADTQYF; DNA: TGCGCCAGCAGCTTTGGGACAGCCGTTGCAGATACGCAGTATTTT
V: TRBV7-7; J: TRBJ2-1; D: NA; size: NA; CDR3: CASSHSASDEQFF; DNA: TGTGCCAGCAGCCACTCGGCAAGCGATGAGCAGTTCTTC
V: TRBV12-3/TRBV12-4; J: TRBJ2-7; D: NA; size: NA; CDR3: CASSSGDEQYF; DNA: TGTGCCAGCAGTTCGGGAGACGAGCAGTACTTC
V: TRBV3-1; J: TRBJ1-4; D: NA; size: few; CDR3: CASSRPGGSNEKLFF; DNA: TGTGCCAGCAGCCGGCCCGGAGGGTCTAATGAAAAACTGTTTTTT
V: TRBV15; J: TRBJ2-6; D: NA; size: few; CDR3: CATSRSRSSGANVLTF; DNA: TGTGCCACCAGCAGATCCAGGAGCTCTGGGGCCAACGTCCTGACTTTC
V: TRBV20-1; J: TRBJ2-5; D: NA; size: few; CDR3: CSARDAGQGTQYF; DNA: TGCAGTGCTCGGGACGCGGGGCAGGGGACCCAGTACTTC
V: TRBV12-3/TRBV12-4; J: TRBJ2-2; D: TRBD1; size: NA; CDR3: CASSQQGSGTGELFF; DNA: TGTGCCAGCAGTCAACAGGGGAGTGGGACCGGGGAGCTGTTTTTT
V: TRBV24-1; J: TRBJ1-2; D: NA; size: NA; CDR3: CATSAAATYGYTF; DNA: TGTGCCACCAGTGCTGCAGCCACCTATGGCTACACCTTC